The entry below gives a single T cell receptor beta chain sequence along with its context. The data are from a study of T-cell reconstitution after alpha-beta-depleted transplantation in children. CDR1 SGHRS and CDR2 YFSETQ come from the germline V gene. Trimming at V came to 0 bases and at J to 6 bases, leaving 10 bases not matched to a gene. The length of the CDR3 is 18 residues. Preparation of the TCRbeta library used unique molecular identifiers. TCRdb re-analysed the PCR reads in MiXCR, keeping a single row per CDR3 protein. This repertoire shows around 410,000 distinct CDR3 sequences, 9.5% to 13% found once; its top ten account for about 5%.

Sequencing used PBMCs from the stem cell graft donor, obtained from the stem cell graft. This TCR derives from a human donor who donated a stem cell graft to a child with acute myeloid leukemia. V usage is TRBV5-1 and J usage is TRBJ2-1; 12 nucleotides match TRBD1. The CDR3 region has the DNA TGCGCCAGCAGCTTGGCGTTACCGGGACAGGGGGCCGGCAATGAGCAGTTCTTC. Translating gives CASSLALPGQGAGNEQFF.